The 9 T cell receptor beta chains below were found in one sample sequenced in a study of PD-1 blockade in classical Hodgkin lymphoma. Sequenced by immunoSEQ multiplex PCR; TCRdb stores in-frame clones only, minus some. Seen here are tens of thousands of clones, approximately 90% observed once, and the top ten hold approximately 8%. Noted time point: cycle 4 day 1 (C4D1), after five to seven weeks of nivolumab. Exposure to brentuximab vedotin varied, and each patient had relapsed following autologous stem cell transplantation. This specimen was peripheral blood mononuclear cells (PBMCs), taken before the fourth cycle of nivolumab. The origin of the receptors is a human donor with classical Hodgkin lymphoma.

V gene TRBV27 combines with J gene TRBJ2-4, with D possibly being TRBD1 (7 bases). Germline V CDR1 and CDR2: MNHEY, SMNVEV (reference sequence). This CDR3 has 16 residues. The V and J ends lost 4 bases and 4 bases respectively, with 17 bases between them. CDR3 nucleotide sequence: TGTGCCAGCAGTTGGGGCCGACAGGGAGGAAAAAACATTCAGTACTTC. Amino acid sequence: CASSWGRQGGKNIQYF.

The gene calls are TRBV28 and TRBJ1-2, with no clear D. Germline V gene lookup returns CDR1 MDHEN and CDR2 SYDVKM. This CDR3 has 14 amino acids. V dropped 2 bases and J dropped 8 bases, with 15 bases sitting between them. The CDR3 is CASSLMGAPKGYTF. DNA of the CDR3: TGTGCCAGCAGTTTAATGGGTGCCCCTAAAGGCTACACCTTC.

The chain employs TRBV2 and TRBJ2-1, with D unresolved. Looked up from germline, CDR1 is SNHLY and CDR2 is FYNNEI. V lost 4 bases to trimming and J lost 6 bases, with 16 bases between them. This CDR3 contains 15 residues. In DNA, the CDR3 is TGTGCCAGCAGTGGGCCCTATCGGGCACCCAATGAGCAGTTCTTC. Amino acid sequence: CASSGPYRAPNEQFF.

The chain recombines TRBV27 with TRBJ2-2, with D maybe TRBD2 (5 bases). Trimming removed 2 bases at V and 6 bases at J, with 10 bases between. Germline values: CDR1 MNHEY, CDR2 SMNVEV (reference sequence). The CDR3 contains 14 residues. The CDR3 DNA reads TGTGCCAGCAGTTTAAACGGACTCTCCGGGGAGCTGTTTTTT. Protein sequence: CASSLNGLSGELFF.

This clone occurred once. This CDR3 reads CASSLGVSGANVLTF. DNA for the CDR3: TGTGCCAGCAGTTTAGGGGTATCTGGGGCCAACGTCCTGACTTTC. The V gene is TRBV27, the J gene TRBJ2-6; D is unclear. The germline CDR1 and CDR2 sequences are MNHEY and SMNVEV (reference sequence). The V and J ends lost 2 bases and 1 base respectively, with 6 bases between them. The CDR3 runs 15 residues.

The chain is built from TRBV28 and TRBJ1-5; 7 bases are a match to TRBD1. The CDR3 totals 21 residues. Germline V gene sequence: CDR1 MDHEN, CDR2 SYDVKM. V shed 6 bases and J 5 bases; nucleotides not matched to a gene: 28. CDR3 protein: CASSQATGPFQLGVIDQPQHF. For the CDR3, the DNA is TGTGCCAGCAGCCAAGCGACAGGGCCGTTTCAACTTGGTGTTATTGATCAGCCCCAGCATTTT.

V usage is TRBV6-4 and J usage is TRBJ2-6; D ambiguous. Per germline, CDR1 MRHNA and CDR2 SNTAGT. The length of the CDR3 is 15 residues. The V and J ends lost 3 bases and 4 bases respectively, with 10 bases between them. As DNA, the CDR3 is TGTGCCAGCAGTGAGTACTTGAAAGGGGCCAACGTCCTGACTTTC. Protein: CASSEYLKGANVLTF.

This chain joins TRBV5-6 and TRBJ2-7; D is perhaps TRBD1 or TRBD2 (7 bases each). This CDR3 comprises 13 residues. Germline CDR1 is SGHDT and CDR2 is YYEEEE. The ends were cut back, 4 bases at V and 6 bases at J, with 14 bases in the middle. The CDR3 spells CASSGRGLFEQYF. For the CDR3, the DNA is TGTGCCAGCAGCGGGAGGGGGCTCTTCGAGCAGTACTTC.

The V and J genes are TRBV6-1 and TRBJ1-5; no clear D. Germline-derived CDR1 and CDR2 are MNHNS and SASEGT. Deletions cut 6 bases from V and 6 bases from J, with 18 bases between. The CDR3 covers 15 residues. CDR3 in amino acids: CASSSLSGPPQPQHF. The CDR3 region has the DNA TGTGCCAGCAGCTCTTTATCGGGCCCCCCTCAGCCCCAGCATTTT.